The 22 T cell receptor beta chains presented below share a single source sample, sequenced in a study of blood T cell repertoires in COVID-19. Sequencing used immunoSEQ multiplex PCR; TCRdb keeps in-frame clones, though not all of them. Of 80,000 to 100,000 clones listed, 90% are singletons. Sequenced sample: peripheral blood. All receptors derive from a human donor with active COVID-19. The donor label of this sample is uncertain.

DNA for the CDR3: TGTGCCAGCAGCGTAGCTGCGAGTTCAGGGGTGAACGGGGAGCTGTTTTTT. Its protein product is CASSVAASSGVNGELFF. V and J are TRBV9 and TRBJ2-2; the D gene is possibly TRBD1 (6 bases). Germline CDR1 SGDLS, CDR2 YYNGEE. This CDR3 has 17 residues. Trimming took off 0 bases at V and 7 bases at J, with 19 bases between the two ends.

CDR3 in amino acids: CASSGQGAWQETQYF. DNA of the CDR3: TGTGCCAGCAGCGGACAGGGGGCTTGGCAAGAGACCCAGTACTTC. This chain uses TRBV2 with TRBJ2-5; the match to TRBD1 covers 11 bases. CDR1 SNHLY and CDR2 FYNNEI come from the germline V gene. V lost 6 bases, J lost 2 bases, and 5 bases stayed unmatched. The CDR3 is 15 amino acids. Supplemented by reference TRBV2 and TRBJ2-5, the full variable domain reads EPEVTQTPSHQVTQMGQEVILRCVPISNHLYFYWYRQILGQKVEFLVSFYNNEISEKSEIFDDQFSVERPDGSNFTLKIRSTKLEDSAMYFCASSGQGAWQETQYFGPGTRLLVL.

The rearrangement uses TRBV9 and TRBJ2-7; D is perhaps TRBD2 (6 bases). CDR1 and CDR2 (germline): SGDLS, YYNGEE. This CDR3 region has 14 residues. V was trimmed by 0 bases and J by 0 bases, leaving 7 bases between them. The CDR3 bases are TGTGCCAGCAGCGTAGGGGGGGACTCCTACGAGCAGTACTTC. Translating gives CASSVGGDSYEQYF.

This chain joins TRBV7-7 and TRBJ2-2, with 7 bases lining up with TRBD2. CDR1 and CDR2 (germline): SSHAT, FNYEAQ (reference sequence). CDR3 length: 14 residues. The trim removed 5 bases at V and 7 bases at J, leaving 7 bases unmatched. The CDR3 nucleotides are TGTGCCAGCAGCCCGGACCGGACTAGCGGGGAGCTGTTTTTT. As protein: CASSPDRTSGELFF.

The chain is built from TRBV7-3 and TRBJ2-5, with 10 bases that match TRBD1. V lost 1 base, J lost 5 bases, and 10 bases stayed unmatched. From germline, CDR1 is SGHTA and CDR2 FQGTGA. The CDR3 spans 17 residues. The CDR3 sequence: CASSLNALWTGGETQYF. As DNA, the CDR3 is TGTGCCAGCAGCTTAAACGCTTTATGGACAGGGGGGGAGACCCAGTACTTC.

Only one count was recorded for this clone. V and J are TRBV5-1 and TRBJ1-3; the D gene is possibly TRBD1 (5 bases). CDR1 is SGHRS and CDR2 is YFSETQ in the germline V gene. V was clipped by 1 base and J by 0 bases, with 8 bases between them. The CDR3 runs to 15 residues. The CDR3 DNA reads as TGCGCCAGCAGCTTGTCTGGGGCCTCTGGAAACACCATATATTTT. Its protein product is CASSLSGASGNTIYF.

The chain recombines TRBV10-3 with TRBJ2-7, with D maybe TRBD1 (6 bases). From germline, CDR1 is ENHRY and CDR2 SYGVKD. Trimming shortened V by 7 bases and J by 0 bases, and 10 bases separated the two germline ends. The CDR3 totals 13 residues. CDR3 DNA sequence: TGTGCCATCATGGGACACTACTCCTACGAGCAGTACTTC. Protein sequence: CAIMGHYSYEQYF.

The chain joins TRBV5-1 to TRBJ1-2; no clear D. CDR1 is SGHRS and CDR2 is YFSETQ in the germline V gene. The V and J ends lost 0 bases and 4 bases respectively, with 7 bases between them. The CDR3 is 13 amino acids. The CDR3 nucleotides read TGCGCCAGCAGCTTGGACACCAGCTATGGCTACACCTTC. Amino acid sequence: CASSLDTSYGYTF.

This rearrangement joins TRBV5-1 to TRBJ2-1; 10 bases are shared with TRBD1. Germline trimming cut 3 bases from V and 1 base from J; bases unmatched to any gene: 7. The CDR3 length is 17 residues. In germline, CDR1 is SGHRS, CDR2 YFSETQ. CDR3 amino acids: CASSYDRGRGSYNEQFF. The CDR3 DNA reads TGCGCCAGCAGCTATGACAGGGGGCGCGGGTCCTACAATGAGCAGTTCTTC.

This clone was counted a single time. The chain recombines TRBV6-5 with TRBJ2-4, with D tentatively TRBD1 (5 bases). The CDR3 spans 15 residues. V gave up 5 bases and J gave up 0 bases, with 11 bases separating them. The germline gives CDR1 MNHEY, CDR2 SVGAGI. The CDR3 protein is CASSRQNRAKNIQYF. CDR3 DNA: TGTGCCAGCAGTCGACAGAATCGAGCCAAAAACATTCAGTACTTC.

The chain couples TRBV6-5 to TRBJ2-1; tentatively, D is TRBD1 (6 bases). V lost 2 bases and J lost 0, with 11 bases in between. This CDR3 spans 16 amino acids. Germline loops: CDR1 MNHEY, CDR2 SVGAGI. CDR3 loop: CASSYTGRGSYNEQFF. The DNA for the CDR3 is TGTGCCAGCAGTTACACAGGGCGAGGCTCCTACAATGAGCAGTTCTTC.

The sample holds one count of this clone. V is TRBV7-2 and J is TRBJ2-1, with 7 nucleotides matching TRBD1. Germline V gene data show CDR1 as SGHTA and CDR2 as FQGNSA. The V gene end was trimmed by 4 bases and the J gene end by 3 bases; junction bases not matched to a gene: 6. This CDR3 is 15 amino acids long. The CDR3 loop reads CASSSDRQYYNEQFF. CDR3 sequence (DNA): TGTGCCAGCAGCTCGGACAGGCAGTACTACAATGAGCAGTTCTTC.

The rearrangement uses TRBV5-4 and TRBJ2-7; D possibly corresponds to TRBD2 (5 bases). The V end was cut by 1 base, the J end by 0 bases, with 8 bases between. Germline V gene sequence: CDR1 SGHNT, CDR2 YYREEE (reference sequence). The CDR3 sequence is 14 residues long. This CDR3 is CASSLQRTSYEQYF. The CDR3 DNA sequence: TGTGCCAGCAGCTTGCAGCGGACCTCCTACGAGCAGTACTTC. Full variable domain (rest looked up from reference TRBV5-4 and TRBJ2-7): ETGVTQSPTHLIKTRGQQVTLRCSSQSGHNTVSWYQQALGQGPQFIFQYYREEENGRGNFPPRFSGLQFPNYSSELNVNALELDDSALYLCASSLQRTSYEQYFGPGTRLTVT.

The chain carries TRBV7-9 and TRBJ2-1, with D possibly being TRBD1 (6 bases). CDR3 length: 18 residues. The V end lost 2 bases, the J end lost 6 bases, and 23 bases lay between the germline ends. Germline lookup yields CDR1 SEHNR and CDR2 FQNEAQ (reference sequence). The CDR3 region is CASSLNTGLVRWINEQFF. CDR3 nucleotides: TGTGCCAGCAGCTTAAATACAGGGCTGGTTAGATGGATCAATGAGCAGTTCTTC.

This clone is a singleton in its sample. The chain uses TRBV7-9 and TRBJ2-5, with 12 bases lining up with TRBD1. Germline CDR1 is SEHNR and CDR2 is FQNEAQ (reference sequence). After removal of 5 bases from V and 5 bases from J, the junction contained 9 bases not matched to a gene. This CDR3 region has 16 residues. The CDR3 coding sequence is TGTGCCAGCAGCGCCCGGGACAGGGGGCGCGGGGAGACCCAGTACTTC. Translated, it gives CASSARDRGRGETQYF.

J is TRBJ2-7 and V is TRBV10-3; D may be TRBD1 (5 bases). The V end lost 0 bases, the J end lost 5 bases, and 17 bases lay between the germline ends. CDR1 is ENHRY, CDR2 SYGVKD, per germline. This CDR3 region has 16 residues. The CDR3 loop is CAISESGRVLKNEQYF. For the CDR3, the DNA is TGTGCCATCAGTGAGTCTGGCAGGGTATTGAAGAACGAGCAGTACTTC.

The gene calls are TRBV6-2 or TRBV6-3 and TRBJ2-7; D not certain. CDR1 and CDR2 from the germline V gene are MNHEY and SVGEGT. V was cut by 4 bases and J by 2 bases, with 6 bases left in between. The CDR3 covers 12 residues. The CDR3, as DNA: TGTGCCAGCAGTTGGAGTACCTACGAGCAGTACTTC. This codes for CASSWSTYEQYF.

This chain uses TRBV7-2 with TRBJ2-7; possibly TRBD1 for D (6 bases). V dropped 3 bases and J dropped 3 bases, with 12 bases sitting between them. Germline CDR1 SGHTA, CDR2 FQGNSA. CDR3 size: 14 residues. DNA for the CDR3: TGTGCCAGCAGCTTGGGTGGGGGCGGCTACGAGCAGTACTTC. It specifies CASSLGGGGYEQYF.

The V gene is TRBV30, the J gene TRBJ1-6, with D tentatively TRBD1 (5 bases). The CDR3 extends over 15 amino acids. The germline V gene has CDR1 GTSNPN and CDR2 SVGIG (reference sequence). Trimming shortened V by 2 bases and J by 7 bases, and 15 bases separated the two germline ends. The CDR3 sequence: CAWSYAQGGNSPLHF. CDR3 in DNA: TGTGCCTGGAGTTATGCCCAGGGTGGGAATTCACCCCTCCACTTT.

V and J are TRBV6-6 and TRBJ2-5; TRBD2 is a possible D gene (6 bases). CDR1 and CDR2 from the germline V gene are MNHNY and SVGAGI (reference sequence). V lost 8 bases and J 2 bases, leaving 9 bases between the germline ends. This CDR3 comprises 12 residues. The CDR3 coding sequence is TGTGCCAGCTGCCGGGGGCAAGAGACCCAGTACTTC. Protein: CASCRGQETQYF.

The chain couples TRBV6-2 or TRBV6-3 to TRBJ1-3, with D possibly TRBD1 on 6 matching bases. CDR3 length: 18 residues. The V and J ends lost 4 bases and 0 bases respectively, with 19 bases between them. Per germline, CDR1 MNHEY and CDR2 SVGEGT. The CDR3 coding sequence is TGTGCCAGCAGTTTCGGACAGCAAATCTCTCTCTCTGGAAACACCATATATTTT. This encodes CASSFGQQISLSGNTIYF.

The chain couples TRBV7-2 to TRBJ1-2; D gene ambiguous. The CDR3 loop spans 14 amino acids. Trimming shortened V by 5 bases and J by 4 bases, and 14 bases separated the two germline ends. The V gene's germline CDR1 is SGHTA and CDR2 FQGNSA. CDR3 bases: TGTGCCAGCAGCCCACGTGGTAGAGCCTATGGCTACACCTTC. Translating gives CASSPRGRAYGYTF.